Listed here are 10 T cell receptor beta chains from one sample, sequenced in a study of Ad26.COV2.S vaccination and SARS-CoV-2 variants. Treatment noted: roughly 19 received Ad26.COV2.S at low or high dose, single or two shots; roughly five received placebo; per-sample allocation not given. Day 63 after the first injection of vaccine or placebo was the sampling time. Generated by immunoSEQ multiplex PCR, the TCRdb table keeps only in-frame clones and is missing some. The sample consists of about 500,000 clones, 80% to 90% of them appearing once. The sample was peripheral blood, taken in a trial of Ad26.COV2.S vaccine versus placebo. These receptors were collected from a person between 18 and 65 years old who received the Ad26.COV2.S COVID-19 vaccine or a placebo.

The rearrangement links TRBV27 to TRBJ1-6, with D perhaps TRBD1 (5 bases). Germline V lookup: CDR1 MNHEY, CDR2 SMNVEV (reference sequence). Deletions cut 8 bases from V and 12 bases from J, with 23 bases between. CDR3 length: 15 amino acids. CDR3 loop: CASSSGRQRGGPLHF. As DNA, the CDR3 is TGTGCCAGCTCCTCTGGTAGACAGCGTGGGGGACCCCTCCACTTT.

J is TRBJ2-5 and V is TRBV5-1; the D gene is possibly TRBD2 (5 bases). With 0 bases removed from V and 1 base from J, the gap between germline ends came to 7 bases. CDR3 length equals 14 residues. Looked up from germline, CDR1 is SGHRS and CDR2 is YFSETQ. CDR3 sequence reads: CASSLGSGQETQYF. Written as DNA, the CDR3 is TGCGCCAGCAGCTTGGGGAGCGGCCAAGAGACCCAGTACTTC.

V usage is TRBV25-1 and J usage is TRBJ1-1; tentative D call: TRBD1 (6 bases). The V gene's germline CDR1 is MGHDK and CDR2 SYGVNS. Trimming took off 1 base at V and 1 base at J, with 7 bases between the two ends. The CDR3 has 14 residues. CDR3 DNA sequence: TGTGCCAGCAGTGAATGGACAGCGAACACTGAAGCTTTCTTT. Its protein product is CASSEWTANTEAFF.

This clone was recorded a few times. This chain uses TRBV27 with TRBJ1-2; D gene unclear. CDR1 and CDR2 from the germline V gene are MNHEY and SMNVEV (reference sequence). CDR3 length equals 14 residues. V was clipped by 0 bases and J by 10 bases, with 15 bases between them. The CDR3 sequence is CASSLSNQFGSYTF. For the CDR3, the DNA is TGTGCCAGCAGTTTATCGAACCAGTTCGGGTCCTACACCTTC.

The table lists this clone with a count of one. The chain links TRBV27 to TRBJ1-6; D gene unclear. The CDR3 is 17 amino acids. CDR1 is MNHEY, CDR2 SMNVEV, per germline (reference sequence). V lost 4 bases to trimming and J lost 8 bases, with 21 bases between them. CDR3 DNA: TGTGCCAGCAGTTATAGTTGGCCGCGGACCAGCCATTCACCCCTCCACTTT. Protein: CASSYSWPRTSHSPLHF.

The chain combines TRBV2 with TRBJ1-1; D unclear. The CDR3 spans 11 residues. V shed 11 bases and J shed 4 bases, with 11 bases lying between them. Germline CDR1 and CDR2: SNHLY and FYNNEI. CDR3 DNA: TGTGCCTCGACTGTGGTCACTGAAGCTTTCTTT. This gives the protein CASTVVTEAFF.

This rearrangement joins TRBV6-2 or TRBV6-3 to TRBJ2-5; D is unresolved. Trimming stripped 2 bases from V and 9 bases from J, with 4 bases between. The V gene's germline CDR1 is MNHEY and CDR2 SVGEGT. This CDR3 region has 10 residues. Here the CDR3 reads CASSYGAQYF. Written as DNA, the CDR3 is TGTGCCAGCAGTTACGGGGCCCAGTACTTC.

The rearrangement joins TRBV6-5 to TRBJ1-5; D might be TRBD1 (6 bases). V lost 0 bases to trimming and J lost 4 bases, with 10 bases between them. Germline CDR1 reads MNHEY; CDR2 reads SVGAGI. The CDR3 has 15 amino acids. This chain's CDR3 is CASSYSGRGNQPQHF. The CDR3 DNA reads TGTGCCAGCAGTTACTCGGGAAGGGGGAATCAGCCCCAGCATTTT.

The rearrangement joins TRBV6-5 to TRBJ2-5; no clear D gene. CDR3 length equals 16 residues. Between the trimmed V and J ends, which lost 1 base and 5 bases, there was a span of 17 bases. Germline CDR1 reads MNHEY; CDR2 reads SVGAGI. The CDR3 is CASSYLGSRVGETQYF. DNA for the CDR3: TGTGCCAGCAGTTACTTAGGCTCCCGGGTCGGCGAGACCCAGTACTTC.

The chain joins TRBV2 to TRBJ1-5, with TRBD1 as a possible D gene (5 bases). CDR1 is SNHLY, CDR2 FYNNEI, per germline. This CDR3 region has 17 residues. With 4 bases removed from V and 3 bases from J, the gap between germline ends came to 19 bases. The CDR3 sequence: CASSGRWGTSVNQPQHF. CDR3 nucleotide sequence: TGTGCCAGCAGTGGGAGGTGGGGGACTTCTGTCAATCAGCCCCAGCATTTT.